Following are 10 T cell receptor beta chains from one sample sequenced in a study of response to subunit inactivated influenza vaccine. TCRdb reprocessed the RT-PCR reads via MiXCR and lists one record per CDR3 protein. The table has about 830,000 distinct CDR3 sequences, around 20% seen once; the top ten hold about a tenth. Source: PBMCs from blood, taken around 5 days after vaccination. The receptors derive from a middle-aged man who received an inactivated influenza vaccine.

The chain is built from TRBV4-2 and TRBJ2-7, with 10 bases fitting TRBD2. CDR1 is LGHNA and CDR2 is YNFKEQ in the germline V gene. The CDR3 runs to 15 residues. After removal of 1 base from V and 2 bases from J, the junction contained 2 bases not matched to a gene. As DNA, the CDR3 is TGTGCCAGCAGCCAAGGAACTAGCGGGGCCTACGAGCAGTACTTC. It is translated as CASSQGTSGAYEQYF.

V and J are TRBV18 and TRBJ2-1; no definite D call. V shed 0 bases and J shed 5 bases, with 11 bases lying between them. Germline CDR1 KGHSH, CDR2 LQKENI. This CDR3 has 15 residues. CDR3 in amino acids: CASSPPIKLNNEQFF. Written as DNA, the CDR3 is TGTGCCAGCTCACCACCGATAAAGCTAAACAATGAGCAGTTCTTC.

This clonotype was detected a few times. The chain has TRBV6-5 and TRBJ2-1; 11 nucleotides agree with TRBD1. V gave up 1 base and J gave up 7 bases; unmatched junction bases: 6. The CDR3 has 16 residues. Per germline, CDR1 MNHEY and CDR2 SVGAGI. The CDR3 DNA is TGTGCCAGCAGTTACTTCATGGGGACAGGGGGGAATGAGCAGTTCTTC. It translates to CASSYFMGTGGNEQFF.

This clonotype came up a few times. The V call is TRBV6-1, the J call TRBJ1-4; 7 nucleotides match TRBD1. The CDR3 spans 15 residues. The J segment lost 3 bases and the V segment lost 5 bases, leaving 6 bases of the junction unmatched. Germline assignment: CDR1 MNHNS and CDR2 SASEGT. The CDR3 sequence: CASSPPGQPNEKLFF. The CDR3 nucleotides read TGTGCCAGCAGTCCCCCGGGACAGCCTAATGAAAAACTGTTTTTT.

The rearrangement links TRBV3-1 to TRBJ2-6, with 7 bases that match TRBD1. The CDR3 consists of 18 residues. Germline V gene data show CDR1 as LGHDT and CDR2 as YNNKEL (reference sequence). The junction had 9 bases not matched to a gene; V was cut back by 4 bases and J by 0 bases. The CDR3 sequence is CASSPRTGLYSGANVLTF. CDR3 sequence (DNA): TGTGCCAGCAGCCCGAGGACAGGCCTTTACTCTGGGGCCAACGTCCTGACTTTC.

This clonotype was picked up a small number of times. J is TRBJ1-1 and V is TRBV7-9, with 7 nucleotides matching TRBD1. The CDR3 is 15 residues long. J lost 7 bases, V lost 1 base, and 9 bases had no gene match. CDR1 and CDR2 from the germline V gene are SEHNR and FQNEAQ (reference sequence). The CDR3 region is CASSLEGLGGGEAFF. The DNA for the CDR3 is TGTGCCAGCAGCTTAGAGGGACTAGGGGGCGGTGAAGCTTTCTTT.

This clonotype has more than one count but fewer than ten. V and J are TRBV18 and TRBJ1-4; 9 nucleotides line up with TRBD1. V was clipped by 4 bases and J by 5 bases; unmatched bases: 11. Germline CDR1 is KGHSH and CDR2 is LQKENI. The CDR3 loop spans 17 amino acids. DNA for the CDR3: TGTGCCAGCTCACTGGCCTCCCCCGGGACAGGGAATGAAAAACTGTTTTTT. It is translated as CASSLASPGTGNEKLFF. The full variable domain, rest sourced from reference TRBV18 and TRBJ1-4, is NAGVMQNPRHLVRRRGQEARLRCSPMKGHSHVYWYRQLPEEGLKFMVYLQKENIIDESGMPKERFSAEFPKEGPSILRIQQVVRGDSAAYFCASSLASPGTGNEKLFFGSGTQLSVL.

The chain carries TRBV6-2 or TRBV6-3 and TRBJ2-1, with TRBD1 matching over 8 bases. The CDR3 loop spans 18 amino acids. The germline V gene encodes CDR1 MNHEY and CDR2 SVGEGT. The V segment lost 2 bases and the J segment 3 bases; nucleotides outside the gene matches: 12. This chain's CDR3 is CASSYPTGQGRFYNEQFF. The CDR3 nucleotides are TGTGCCAGCAGTTACCCGACAGGACAGGGTCGGTTCTACAATGAGCAGTTCTTC.

The table lists this clonotype with a few counts. The J gene is TRBJ2-7, the V gene TRBV10-3, with 8 positions matching TRBD2. The CDR3 sequence is 11 residues long. V lost 10 bases to trimming and J lost 3 bases; unmatched junction nucleotides: 2. Germline loops: CDR1 ENHRY, CDR2 SYGVKD. The CDR3 DNA follows: TGTGCCACCGGGGGGGGCTACGAGCAGTACTTC. Residues: CATGGGYEQYF.

This clonotype was picked up a small number of times. The chain recombines TRBV20-1 with TRBJ1-4, with a weak D call TRBD1 (5 bases). CDR3 length: 16 amino acids. Germline V lookup: CDR1 DFQATT, CDR2 SNEGSKA (reference sequence). V was pared by 3 bases and J by 2 bases, with 16 bases between. In nucleotides, the CDR3 is TGCAGTGCTAGGCAAAGACAGCCCTCCACTAATGAAAAACTGTTTTTT. Encoded protein: CSARQRQPSTNEKLFF.